Listed here are 26 T cell receptor beta chains from one sample, sequenced in a study of T-cell reconstitution after alpha-beta-depleted transplantation in children. During its preparation, the TCRbeta library received unique molecular identifiers. MiXCR, applied by TCRdb to the PCR reads, yields one record per CDR3 protein. This sample yields around 450,000 distinct CDR3 sequences, of which 43% are seen a single time; approximately 25% belongs to the top ten. The sample consisted of PBMCs, taken before TCRalphabeta/CD19-depleted stem cell transplant. The receptors shown here come from a girl under 10 years old with aplastic anemia, due to receive a stem cell transplant.

The table lists this clonotype with many counts. The CDR3 here is CSARKARRPVPTDTQYF. The DNA for the CDR3 is TGCAGTGCTAGGAAGGCAAGGAGGCCTGTTCCCACAGATACGCAGTATTTT. This sequence joins TRBV20-1 and TRBJ2-3, with TRBD2 as a possible D gene (5 bases). Germline CDR1 is DFQATT and CDR2 is SNEGSKA (reference sequence). This CDR3 spans 17 amino acids. V was trimmed by 3 bases and J by 2 bases, leaving 21 bases between them.

The chain links TRBV5-6 to TRBJ2-1; D is possibly TRBD1 (6 bases). The CDR3 runs to 17 residues. The germline V gene has CDR1 SGHDT and CDR2 YYEEEE. Trimming shortened V by 0 bases and J by 6 bases, and 19 bases separated the two germline ends. CDR3 sequence reads: CASSLAGSLTGTNEQFF. In DNA, the CDR3 is TGTGCCAGCAGCTTGGCCGGCTCTCTAACAGGGACCAATGAGCAGTTCTTC.

The gene calls are TRBV12-3 or TRBV12-4 and TRBJ2-1; D gene uncertain. V was cut by 4 bases and J by 0 bases, with 13 bases left in between. CDR3 length: 16 residues. This CDR3 reads CASSSLGPSSYNEQFF. In DNA form, the CDR3 reads TGTGCCAGCAGTTCCCTGGGTCCGAGCTCCTACAATGAGCAGTTCTTC.

This chain uses TRBV9 with TRBJ2-1; 7 nucleotides align to TRBD1. The CDR3 consists of 16 residues. The trim removed 4 bases at V and 4 bases at J, leaving 11 bases unmatched. CDR1 and CDR2 from the germline V gene are SGDLS and YYNGEE. As DNA, the CDR3 is TGTGCCAGCAGCCCGCGAAGTGTGGGACAGTACAATGAGCAGTTCTTC. Its protein is CASSPRSVGQYNEQFF.

This clonotype came up many times. The chain is built from TRBV5-6 and TRBJ2-1; D gene ambiguous. The CDR3 totals 11 residues. Trimming removed 1 base from V and 8 bases from J, with 4 bases in between. Germline V CDR1 and CDR2: SGHDT, YYEEEE. The chain's CDR3 is CASSLLHEQFF. The CDR3 bases are TGTGCCAGCAGCTTGCTACATGAGCAGTTCTTC.

This chain uses TRBV28 with TRBJ2-7, with TRBD1 matching 9 bases. The V gene end was trimmed by 4 bases and the J gene end by 5 bases; junction bases not matched to a gene: 9. The CDR3 is 15 residues long. Per germline, CDR1 MDHEN and CDR2 SYDVKM. CDR3 residues: CASSYRGRPTHEQYF. The CDR3 nucleotides are TGTGCCAGCAGTTACAGGGGGCGCCCCACCCACGAGCAGTACTTC.

V is TRBV20-1 and J is TRBJ2-1; either TRBD1 or TRBD2 may fit D (5 bases each). This CDR3 is 18 amino acids long. Germline-derived CDR1 and CDR2 are DFQATT and SNEGSKA (reference sequence). V lost 0 bases, J lost 0 bases, and 18 bases lay in between. CDR3 sequence reads: CSARDGGSGKSSYNEQFF. The CDR3 DNA reads as TGCAGTGCTAGAGATGGGGGAAGCGGTAAAAGCTCCTACAATGAGCAGTTCTTC.

The genes are TRBV28 and TRBJ2-7; no firm D call. V gave up 3 bases and J gave up 2 bases, with 11 bases separating them. CDR1 MDHEN and CDR2 SYDVKM come from the germline V gene. The CDR3 length is 14 residues. Here the CDR3 reads CASSLTPRTYEQYF. The CDR3, as DNA: TGTGCCAGCAGTTTGACCCCCCGGACCTACGAGCAGTACTTC. Based on the CDR3 plus reference TRBV28 and TRBJ2-7, the full variable domain is DVKVTQSSRYLVKRTGEKVFLECVQDMDHENMFWYRQDPGLGLRLIYFSYDVKMKEKGDIPEGYSVSREKKERFSLILESASTNQTSMYLCASSLTPRTYEQYFGPGTRLTVT.

The chain combines TRBV20-1 with TRBJ2-7; D gene uncertain. The CDR3 sequence is 13 residues long. V dropped 5 bases and J dropped 3 bases, with 14 bases sitting between them. CDR1 is DFQATT and CDR2 is SNEGSKA in the germline V gene (reference sequence). The CDR3 is CSAPGWGDYEQYF. The CDR3 DNA reads TGCAGTGCTCCCGGGTGGGGTGACTACGAGCAGTACTTC.

This clonotype has only a few counts. The rearrangement uses TRBV20-1 and TRBJ2-1; TRBD1 matches at 9 bases. This CDR3 comprises 12 residues. Germline V CDR1 and CDR2: DFQATT, SNEGSKA (reference sequence). Unmatched junction bases numbered 7, after V lost 2 bases and J lost 14 bases. The CDR3 sequence: CSARNPRDREFF. For the CDR3, the DNA is TGCAGTGCTAGAAATCCCCGGGACAGGGAGTTCTTC.

This CDR3 reads CASSPETYTDTQYF. CDR3 nucleotide sequence: TGTGCCAGCTCACCAGAGACCTACACAGATACGCAGTATTTT. The genes are TRBV18 and TRBJ2-3; D gene uncertain. V gave up 2 bases and J gave up 2 bases, with 8 bases separating them. This CDR3 has 14 amino acids. Germline lookup yields CDR1 KGHSH and CDR2 LQKENI. Filled out from reference TRBV18 and TRBJ2-3, the complete variable domain reads NAGVMQNPRHLVRRRGQEARLRCSPMKGHSHVYWYRQLPEEGLKFMVYLQKENIIDESGMPKERFSAEFPKEGPSILRIQQVVRGDSAAYFCASSPETYTDTQYFGPGTRLTVL.

This clonotype was seen repeatedly, ten times or more. The gene calls are TRBV5-1 and TRBJ1-3, with TRBD1 matching over 7 bases. V lost 0 bases and J lost 4; bases outside the gene matches: 10. This CDR3 is 17 amino acids long. Germline-derived CDR1 and CDR2 are SGHRS and YFSETQ. CDR3 in amino acids: CASSLAVTGRKGNTIYF. The CDR3 DNA follows: TGCGCCAGCAGCTTGGCCGTGACAGGGAGAAAAGGAAACACCATATATTTT.

Concerning this clonotype itself: At one end, the junction sequence differs from germline, possibly due to a read error. This chain joins TRBV7-9 and TRBJ2-1; TRBD2 aligns across 10 bases. The length of the CDR3 is 14 residues. CDR1 is SEHNR and CDR2 is FQNEAQ in the germline V gene (reference sequence). The CDR3 sequence is CASSVAGGYNEQFF. The CDR3 DNA reads TGTGCCAGCAGCGTAGCGGGGGGATACAATGAGCAGTTCTTC.

This chain uses TRBV29-1 with TRBJ2-7, with 7 positions matching TRBD1. The CDR3 runs to 13 residues. The V gene's germline CDR1 is SQVTM and CDR2 ANQGSEA. V was pared by 3 bases and J by 3 bases, with 5 bases of the junction left unmatched. The CDR3: CSVDISGGYEQYF. The CDR3 DNA reads TGCAGCGTTGATATATCAGGGGGCTACGAGCAGTACTTC.

There are many counts of this clonotype. The genes are TRBV20-1 and TRBJ2-7; D might be TRBD2 (6 bases). The CDR3 has 13 residues. Trimming shortened V by 1 base and J by 4 bases, and 11 bases separated the two germline ends. Per germline, CDR1 DFQATT and CDR2 SNEGSKA (reference sequence). CDR3: CSARGRERYEQYF. Here the CDR3 DNA reads TGCAGTGCTAGAGGGAGGGAGAGGTACGAGCAGTACTTC.

Written as DNA, the CDR3 is TGTGCCAGCAGCCCTGGGAGCTACACTGAAGCTTTCTTT. This encodes CASSPGSYTEAFF. The V gene is TRBV2, the J gene TRBJ1-1; D gene unclear. The V gene's germline CDR1 is SNHLY and CDR2 FYNNEI. CDR3 length: 13 residues. V gave up 6 bases and J gave up 3 bases, with 11 bases separating them.

The V gene is TRBV5-1, the J gene TRBJ2-7, with unresolved D. The CDR3 totals 14 residues. Looked up from germline, CDR1 is SGHRS and CDR2 is YFSETQ. The V and J ends lost 0 bases and 3 bases respectively, with 10 bases between them. CDR3 DNA sequence: TGCGCCAGCAGCTTGGCGGCGGCGGACTACGAGCAGTACTTC. This codes for CASSLAAADYEQYF.

This clonotype was counted a few times. The gene calls are TRBV5-1 and TRBJ2-1; 11 bases are a match to TRBD2. V was clipped by 5 bases and J by 3 bases; unmatched bases: 4. CDR3 length equals 15 residues. From germline, CDR1 is SGHRS and CDR2 YFSETQ. This CDR3 reads CASSATSGNYNEQFF. The CDR3 bases are TGCGCCAGCAGTGCGACTAGCGGGAACTACAATGAGCAGTTCTTC.

The chain couples TRBV12-5 to TRBJ2-1; TRBD1 is a possible D gene (7 bases). The V end lost 3 bases, the J end lost 2 bases, and 14 bases lay between the germline ends. Germline lookup yields CDR1 LGHNT and CDR2 FRNRAP. The length of the CDR3 is 16 residues. The DNA of the CDR3 is TGTGCTAGTGGTTTCGGCAGGGGGAGGCCCTACAATGAGCAGTTCTTC. Translating gives CASGFGRGRPYNEQFF.

This clonotype was picked up many times. The chain carries TRBV5-1 and TRBJ1-6, with 7 bases matching TRBD1. Germline CDR1 is SGHRS and CDR2 is YFSETQ. The V and J ends lost 4 bases and 6 bases, in that order; junction bases with no gene match: 7. The CDR3 contains 15 residues. The CDR3 DNA follows: TGCGCCAGCAGCGGGACAGCGAGAATTAATTCACCCCTCCACTTT. This translates into CASSGTARINSPLHF.

The genes are TRBV10-3 and TRBJ1-2; 8 bases fit TRBD1. Germline CDR1 is ENHRY and CDR2 is SYGVKD. The CDR3 runs 17 residues. Trimming at V came to 0 bases and at J to 6 bases, leaving 12 bases not matched to a gene. CDR3 sequence (DNA): TGTGCCATCAGTGAGTCTAGAATGCAGGGGGCGCAAGATGGCTACACCTTC. Translated: CAISESRMQGAQDGYTF.

In its sample, this clonotype was seen once. CDR3 loop: CAISEKGTGYGYTF. CDR3 nucleotide sequence: TGTGCCATCAGTGAGAAAGGGACAGGGTATGGCTACACCTTC. The genes are TRBV10-3 and TRBJ1-2; TRBD1 aligns across 9 bases. Trimming removed 2 bases from V and 5 bases from J; junction bases left unmatched: 3. CDR3 length: 14 amino acids. Per the germline V gene, CDR1 is ENHRY and CDR2 is SYGVKD.

This clonotype was picked up a small number of times. The chain couples TRBV14 to TRBJ2-3; 8 bases match TRBD1. CDR1 and CDR2 from the germline V gene are SGHDN and FVKESK. Trimming cost V 3 bases and J 2 bases; bases outside gene matches: 7. This CDR3 has 16 residues. As DNA, the CDR3 is TGTGCCAGCAGCCACAATGACAGGGGCCTCACAGATACGCAGTATTTT. Its translation is CASSHNDRGLTDTQYF. The full variable domain, rest sourced from reference TRBV14 and TRBJ2-3, is EAGVTQFPSHSVIEKGQTVTLRCDPISGHDNLYWYRRVMGKEIKFLLHFVKESKQDESGMPNNRFLAERTGGTYSTLKVQPAELEDSGVYFCASSHNDRGLTDTQYFGPGTRLTVL.

In regard to this clonotype: This sequence may be a read error, since a much larger clone differs from it by one base. The V gene is TRBV7-9, the J gene TRBJ1-1, with D possibly TRBD1 on 6 matching bases. Trimming took off 8 bases at V and 5 bases at J, with 12 bases between the two ends. Germline-derived CDR1 and CDR2 are SEHNR and FQNEAQ (reference sequence). The CDR3 is made up of 12 amino acids. This CDR3 reads CASLTGTTEAFF. The CDR3 coding sequence is TGTGCCAGCCTCACAGGGACGACTGAAGCTTTCTTT.

The chain couples TRBV7-2 to TRBJ2-3, with D possibly matching TRBD1 (5 bases). The CDR3 covers 14 residues. V shed 5 bases and J shed 4 bases, with 13 bases lying between them. The germline gives CDR1 SGHTA, CDR2 FQGNSA. The CDR3 bases are TGTGCCAGCAGCCCAGGGCAGATCGCAGATACGCAGTATTTT. Translated: CASSPGQIADTQYF.

The CDR3 is CSAKEREGSTTDTQYF. The CDR3 nucleotides are TGCAGTGCTAAAGAGCGGGAGGGATCCACCACAGATACGCAGTATTTT. This chain uses TRBV20-1 with TRBJ2-3; 10 positions match TRBD2. The CDR3 spans 16 residues. The J segment lost 2 bases and the V segment lost 4 bases, leaving 9 bases of the junction unmatched. The V gene's germline CDR1 is DFQATT and CDR2 SNEGSKA (reference sequence).